Included here is one T cell receptor beta chain sequence, with context. There is no known antigen for this receptor. No base-level quality is on record; no much larger clone is a single base apart. This entry comes from a study of vaccination effects on CD4 cells after COVID-19 (dated by TCRdb to between 2021 and 2024). At the level of the whole study: Across the study, the median time from the second dose to post-vaccine sampling was 72 days (range 14 to 241). The study compared SARS-CoV-2 spike-specific CD4+ TCR repertoires before and after mRNA vaccination in COVID-19 convalescent patients and infection-naive vaccine recipients. Altogether, over 9 COVID-19 convalescent patients and several SARS-CoV-2-naive healthy vaccine recipients made up the full study. In the study, cultures from other donors were sequenced using the Oncomine TCR Beta short-read assay on an Illumina iSeq 100. The full study reports these points: Clones induced by infection and clones induced by vaccination both contracted markedly at late timepoints after vaccination, which fits with T cell responses waning over time. The study was limited by a small number of convalescent patients, and early post-infection timepoints were lacking. In healthy vaccine recipients, vaccine-induced clones were almost all SARS-CoV-2 mono-reactive, with only 1 of 255 being cross-reactive with common cold coronaviruses.

To prepare the library, the immunoSEQ multiplex PCR assay was applied. DNA from the CD4+ T cells that had been cultured and isolated underwent TCR beta CDR3 sequencing. Concerning the study's data processing: Non-productive TCR sequences were removed, reads were trimmed to the CDR3 region, and CDR3s of at least 7 amino acids were retained. Antigen-specific clonotypes were identified with the MANAFEST web app by comparing expansion in peptide wells against reference cultures. To count as positive, a clone had to show expansion at FDR<0.05 compared with the reference and with all other wells, an odds ratio above 5, and a frequency above 0.1% in two replicate wells. Cross-reactive clonotypes were defined as significantly expanded in SARS-CoV-2 spike wells and in at least one common cold coronavirus spike condition. CDR3 similarity was assessed by Levenshtein distance with the stringdist R package, and unrooted trees were built with ape in R 3.6.1. Entries here come from immuneACCESS through TCRdb and include only in-frame sequences with V and J called. Some clones fail to appear in such tables; in the studies checked, an unresolved V gene covers under half of the shortfall, and the cause of the remainder is unknown. Clone size and V and J calls were adopted from that table, with D and trimming inferred from the DNA. Recorded for this sample are around 24,000 clones; about three quarters of them occurred a single time. The ten largest account for roughly 20% of the sample.

The ViraFEST assay stimulated PBMC with viral peptide pools and then used TCR sequencing to identify antigen-specific CD4+ T cell clonotypes by expansion. After roughly 11 days of culture, CD4+ T cells were isolated with the EasySep CD4+ T cell isolation kit. Two doses of either the BNT162b2 or the mRNA-1273 mRNA SARS-CoV-2 vaccine were administered to participants. Healthy vaccine recipients had no prior SARS-CoV-2 infection, confirmed by negative nucleocapsid antibodies before and after vaccination. Approximately 2 million PBMC per well were cultured with 9 to 10 ug/ml peptides in IMDM containing 5% human AB serum, roughly 10 IU/ml IL-2 and gentamicin. On days 3 and 7, half of the culture medium was replaced with fresh IL-2-containing medium. Unless noted otherwise, every peptide stimulation condition was cultured in triplicate wells. Using Ficoll-Paque Plus gradient centrifugation, PBMC were separated from whole blood and then either used fresh or cryopreserved at -140C. The spike proteins of SARS-CoV-2 and of the common cold coronaviruses HCoV-NL63, HCoV-OC43 and HCoV-229E were spanned by overlapping peptide pools. The QIAamp micro DNA kit was used to extract genomic DNA from the cultured CD4+ T cells.

The germline ends are 11 bases apart after V is trimmed by 6 bases and J by 8 bases. Per the germline V gene, MNHNS is the CDR1 and SASEGT is the CDR2. Including the terminal cysteine and phenylalanine, the CDR3 comprises 12 residues. Here the CDR3 DNA is all that survives: 36 bases in frame from base 1. This TCR derives from a human donor who received a COVID-19 vaccine. Source: CD4+ T cells from PBMCs cultured with HCoV-NL63 spike peptides, taken after COVID-19 vaccination. The sample's cell subset or site label, decoded: HCoV-NL63 spike overlapping peptide pool stimulation. Recombination linked TRBV6-1 to TRBJ2-1; the D gene is not confidently resolved. The DNA is TGTGCCAGCAGCTCCACCGTGGATGAGCAGTTCTTC. This codes for CASSSTVDEQFF.